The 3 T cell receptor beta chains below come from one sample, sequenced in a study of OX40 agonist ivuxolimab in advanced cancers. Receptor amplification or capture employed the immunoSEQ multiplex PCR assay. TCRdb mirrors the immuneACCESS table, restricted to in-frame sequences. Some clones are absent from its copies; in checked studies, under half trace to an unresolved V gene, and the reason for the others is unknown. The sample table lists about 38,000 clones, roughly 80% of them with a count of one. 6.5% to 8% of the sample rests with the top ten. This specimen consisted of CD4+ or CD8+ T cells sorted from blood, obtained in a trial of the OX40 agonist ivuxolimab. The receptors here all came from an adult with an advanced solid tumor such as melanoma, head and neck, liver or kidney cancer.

The CDR3 here is CASSLSSTDTQYF. CDR3 sequence (DNA): TGTGCCAGCAGCTTGTCAAGCACAGATACGCAGTATTTT. The chain couples TRBV5-8 to TRBJ2-3; D is uncertain. Trimming took 1 base from V and 0 from J, leaving 3 bases between them. CDR1 is SGHTS, CDR2 YDEGEE, per germline. CDR3 size: 13 residues.

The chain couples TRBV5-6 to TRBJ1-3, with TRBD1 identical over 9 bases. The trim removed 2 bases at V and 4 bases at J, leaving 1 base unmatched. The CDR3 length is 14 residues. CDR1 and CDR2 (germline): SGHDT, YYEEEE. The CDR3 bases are TGTGCCAGCAGCTTACAGGGGGCGGGAAACACCATATATTTT. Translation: CASSLQGAGNTIYF.

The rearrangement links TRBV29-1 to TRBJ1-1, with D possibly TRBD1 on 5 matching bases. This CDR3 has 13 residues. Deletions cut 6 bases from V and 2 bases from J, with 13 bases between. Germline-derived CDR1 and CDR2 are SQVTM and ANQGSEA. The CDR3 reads CSVGGRDNTEAFF. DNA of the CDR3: TGCAGCGTGGGAGGCAGGGACAACACTGAAGCTTTCTTT.